These 17 T cell receptor beta chains share one sample of origin, sequenced in a study of blood T cell repertoires in COVID-19. The table came from immunoSEQ multiplex PCR; TCRdb's copy has only in-frame clones and leaves some out. The sample has just under 350,000 clones, around nine tenths seen once. The sample taken for sequencing was peripheral blood. The source is a woman aged 18-29 years who had recovered from COVID-19.

V gene TRBV25-1 combines with J gene TRBJ2-2, with D hard to call. The V end was cut by 2 bases, the J end by 1 base, with 2 bases between. Germline-derived CDR1 and CDR2 are MGHDK and SYGVNS. This CDR3 is 13 amino acids long. CDR3 nucleotides: TGTGCCAGCAGTGAACAGAACACCGGGGAGCTGTTTTTT. Protein: CASSEQNTGELFF.

The chain carries TRBV4-3 and TRBJ2-3; the match to TRBD2 covers 9 bases. J lost 4 bases, V lost 0 bases, and 8 bases had no gene match. This CDR3 has 17 amino acids. Germline CDR1 and CDR2: LGHNA and YSLEER. CDR3 bases: TGCGCCAGCAGCCAAGATCGGGCGGGAGGGCCTTCAGATACGCAGTATTTT. It encodes CASSQDRAGGPSDTQYF.

V is TRBV7-9 and J is TRBJ1-3, with D possibly TRBD1 on 5 matching bases. Germline loops: CDR1 SEHNR, CDR2 FQNEAQ (reference sequence). Trimming shortened V by 0 bases and J by 5 bases, and 11 bases separated the two germline ends. This CDR3 has 15 residues. DNA for the CDR3: TGTGCCAGCAGCTTAGCGCTAAGGGGCCGAAACACCATATATTTT. As protein: CASSLALRGRNTIYF. The whole variable domain, filled in from reference TRBV7-9 and TRBJ1-3, reads DTGVSQNPRHKITKRGQNVTFRCDPISEHNRLYWYRQTLGQGPEFLTYFQNEAQLEKSRLLSDRFSAERPKGSFSTLEIQRTEQGDSAMYLCASSLALRGRNTIYFGEGSWLTVV.

The V and J genes are TRBV7-2 and TRBJ2-3; D is undetermined. The CDR3 runs 12 residues. With 5 bases removed from V and 5 bases from J, the gap between germline ends came to 8 bases. The germline V gene has CDR1 SGHTA and CDR2 FQGNSA. In nucleotides, the CDR3 is TGTGCCAGCAGCCCAGTCAAAGATACGCAGTATTTT. Protein: CASSPVKDTQYF.

The chain uses TRBV19 and TRBJ1-1; TRBD1 aligns across 7 bases. The CDR3 sequence is 17 residues long. Per the germline V gene, CDR1 is LNHDA and CDR2 is SQIVND (reference sequence). V lost 2 bases and J lost 0; bases outside the gene matches: 9. The CDR3 bases are TGTGCCAGTAGTATACAGGGACAGTTAAACATGAACACTGAAGCTTTCTTT. It specifies CASSIQGQLNMNTEAFF.

This chain joins TRBV4-1 and TRBJ1-1; tentative D call: TRBD1 (5 bases). The V end lost 10 bases, the J end lost 3 bases, and 15 bases lay between the germline ends. The CDR3 has 13 residues. Germline CDR1 is MGHRA and CDR2 is YSYEKL. The CDR3 protein is CATGQDRYTEAFF. CDR3 DNA sequence: TGCGCCACCGGACAAGACAGATACACTGAAGCTTTCTTT.

The rearrangement joins TRBV19 to TRBJ2-3; 7 nucleotides match TRBD2. The CDR3 is made up of 13 amino acids. V gave up 4 bases and J gave up 4 bases; unmatched junction bases: 2. CDR1 and CDR2 (germline): LNHDA, SQIVND (reference sequence). The DNA of the CDR3 is TGTGCCAGTAGTAGCGGGGGAGCAGATACGCAGTATTTT. This sequence encodes CASSSGGADTQYF.

This clone was detected a few times. In the same sample, other DNA sequences code for this CDR3. CDR3 sequence reads: CASSLLGAGNTEAFF. CDR3 DNA: TGTGCCAGCAGCTTATTAGGGGCAGGGAACACTGAAGCTTTCTTT. V gene TRBV7-2 combines with J gene TRBJ1-1; D is perhaps TRBD1 (5 bases). Germline V CDR1 and CDR2: SGHTA, FQGNSA. The V end lost 2 bases, the J end lost 1 base, and 11 bases lay between the germline ends. This CDR3 has 15 residues.

V is TRBV5-1 and J is TRBJ1-1; D is ambiguous. Trimming took 4 bases from V and 3 from J, leaving 13 bases between them. The CDR3 is 14 residues long. Germline V gene sequence: CDR1 SGHRS, CDR2 YFSETQ. This chain's CDR3 is CASSPGRSDTEAFF. Here the CDR3 DNA reads TGCGCCAGCAGCCCGGGGAGGTCGGACACTGAAGCTTTCTTT.

The genes are TRBV5-1 and TRBJ2-3, with 8 positions matching TRBD2. Per germline, CDR1 SGHRS and CDR2 YFSETQ. The CDR3 totals 14 residues. J gave up 0 bases and V 9 bases, and 6 bases lay outside the gene matches. The CDR3 loop reads CATRGGPSTDTQYF. The CDR3 nucleotides read TGCGCCACCCGGGGGGGGCCGAGCACAGATACGCAGTATTTT.

Written as DNA, the CDR3 is TGCGCCAGCAGCTTGTTCGGACAGGGGGCTTACGGGGAGCTGTTTTTT. It is translated as CASSLFGQGAYGELFF. J is TRBJ2-2 and V is TRBV5-1, with 11 bases identical to TRBD1. The CDR3 runs 16 residues. The V gene end was trimmed by 1 base and the J gene end by 7 bases; junction bases not matched to a gene: 6. Per germline, CDR1 SGHRS and CDR2 YFSETQ.

The genes are TRBV6-5 and TRBJ1-2; 7 bases are a match to TRBD1. CDR3 length: 15 amino acids. Trimming removed 4 bases from V and 2 bases from J; junction bases left unmatched: 7. Looked up from germline, CDR1 is MNHEY and CDR2 is SVGAGI. The CDR3 region has the DNA TGTGCCAGCAGTTCTGCTGGAGGGGGCAACTATGGCTACACCTTC. Translated, it gives CASSSAGGGNYGYTF.

The rearrangement links TRBV10-3 to TRBJ2-5; a possible D gene is TRBD2 (7 bases). The CDR3 totals 17 residues. CDR1 is ENHRY and CDR2 is SYGVKD in the germline V gene. The V and J ends lost 10 bases and 1 base respectively, with 25 bases between them. The CDR3 DNA reads TGTGCCACCTCGGGTAGCGGGCCTAGGGGGATCCAAGAGACCCAGTACTTC. It is translated as CATSGSGPRGIQETQYF.

The chain couples TRBV6-6 to TRBJ1-1; 9 nucleotides line up with TRBD1. V dropped 6 bases and J dropped 0; count of bases not matched to a gene: 8. The germline gives CDR1 MNHNY, CDR2 SVGAGI (reference sequence). There are 16 residues in the CDR3. CDR3 residues: CASREWTGVMNTEAFF. The CDR3 DNA sequence: TGTGCCAGCAGGGAATGGACAGGGGTCATGAACACTGAAGCTTTCTTT.

V gene TRBV11-2 combines with J gene TRBJ2-3, with 8 bases identical to TRBD2. This CDR3 region has 16 residues. Germline CDR1 reads SGHAT; CDR2 reads FQNNGV. The junction had 9 bases not matched to a gene; V was cut back by 1 base and J by 6 bases. The CDR3: CASSLATSVWWDTQYF. The DNA of the CDR3 is TGTGCCAGCAGCTTAGCGACTAGCGTGTGGTGGGATACGCAGTATTTT.

The V gene is TRBV19, the J gene TRBJ2-2; possibly TRBD1 for D (7 bases). The CDR3 has 14 residues. Trimming shortened V by 7 bases and J by 4 bases, and 13 bases separated the two germline ends. Germline-derived CDR1 and CDR2 are LNHDA and SQIVND (reference sequence). The CDR3 is CASKGARGTGELFF. DNA for the CDR3: TGTGCCAGTAAGGGGGCGCGGGGCACCGGGGAGCTGTTTTTT.

The V gene is TRBV7-2, the J gene TRBJ1-1; unclear D gene. V gave up 1 base and J gave up 3 bases, with 9 bases separating them. This CDR3 comprises 14 residues. Germline CDR1 is SGHTA and CDR2 is FQGNSA. The CDR3 DNA sequence: TGTGCCAGCAGCTTAGGCCCGGGATACACTGAAGCTTTCTTT. This sequence encodes CASSLGPGYTEAFF.